In this sample, the clone carrying this T cell receptor beta chain turned up a few times. The data belong to a study of T-cell memory formation after mild COVID-19. One entry per CDR3 protein results from TCRdb running MiXCR on the 5' RACE reads. This sample carries under 250,000 distinct CDR3 sequences, over 8.5% of them seen once, and the ten largest clones take approximately 20%. The CDR3 length is 13 residues. From germline, CDR1 is SGHTA and CDR2 FQGNSA. V was cut by 8 bases and J by 5 bases, with 15 bases left in between. The chain uses TRBV7-2 and TRBJ1-1, with D maybe TRBD1 (6 bases). The clonotype was recovered from a young man who had mild COVID-19 (a few samples of this study predate the infection). Cell type and time point are not known. Sequencing was carried out using PBMCs or a T cell subset sorted from them (not recorded which). This chain's CDR3 is CASAGQGGTEAFF. The CDR3 nucleotides read TGTGCCAGCGCTGGGCAAGGGGGGACTGAAGCTTTCTTT.